One sample yielded the 18 T cell receptor beta chains listed below, sequenced in a study of blood T cell repertoires in COVID-19. Sequenced by immunoSEQ multiplex PCR; TCRdb stores in-frame clones only, minus some. The data show about 120,000 clones, 75% to 90% seen once. The sequenced material came from peripheral blood. These receptors originate from a woman aged 70 to 79 with acute or convalescent COVID-19.

This chain joins TRBV21-1 and TRBJ1-3. TRBV21-1 is a pseudogene segment. The CDR3 runs to 13 residues. In DNA, the CDR3 is TGTGCCAGCAGCAAGATCCGGGTCAACACCATATATTTT. Translated: CASSKIRVNTIYF.

This clone was seen more than once but under ten times. The chain joins TRBV7-9 to TRBJ2-7, with TRBD1 matching over 10 bases. With V trimmed by 5 bases and J by 6 bases, 10 bases remained unmatched. The germline CDR1 and CDR2 sequences are SEHNR and FQNEAQ (reference sequence). This CDR3 contains 15 residues. The CDR3 region is CASSVPGTGAGEQYF. CDR3 bases: TGTGCCAGCAGCGTGCCCGGGACAGGGGCTGGCGAGCAGTACTTC.

This sequence joins TRBV5-6 and TRBJ1-2; maybe TRBD1 (5 bases). V lost 4 bases to trimming and J lost 7 bases, with 11 bases between them. Germline CDR1 and CDR2: SGHDT and YYEEEE. The CDR3 extends over 12 amino acids. CDR3 bases: TGTGCCAGCAGCCCCTCAGGGTTTGGCTACACCTTC. Its translation: CASSPSGFGYTF.

This clone appeared a single time. The chain links TRBV30 to TRBJ2-3, with 14 nucleotides matching TRBD2. V lost 1 base to trimming and J lost 3 bases; unmatched junction nucleotides: 3. Germline V gene data show CDR1 as GTSNPN and CDR2 as SVGIG (reference sequence). CDR3 size: 16 residues. This CDR3 reads CAWSAGLAGGTDTQYF. The CDR3 DNA reads as TGTGCCTGGAGTGCCGGACTAGCGGGGGGTACAGATACGCAGTATTTT.

The rearrangement joins TRBV4-1 to TRBJ1-5; 7 bases align to TRBD1. The germline V gene has CDR1 MGHRA and CDR2 YSYEKL. J lost 6 bases, V lost 4 bases, and 12 bases had no gene match. CDR3 length equals 16 residues. In DNA form, the CDR3 reads TGCGCCAGCAGCCGCTCCGGACAGGCTTACGGTCAGCCCCAGCATTTT. Its protein product is CASSRSGQAYGQPQHF.

This chain connects TRBV19 to TRBJ2-7; TRBD2 might be the D (6 bases). Trimming cost V 3 bases and J 5 bases, with 11 bases left between them. The germline gives CDR1 LNHDA, CDR2 SQIVND (reference sequence). The CDR3 sequence is 13 residues long. CDR3 region: CASSIAGSNEQYF. In DNA, the CDR3 is TGTGCCAGTAGTATCGCGGGGTCTAACGAGCAGTACTTC.

The chain has TRBV7-3 and TRBJ2-3; possibly TRBD1 for D (6 bases). The germline CDR1 and CDR2 sequences are SGHTA and FQGTGA. V lost 6 bases and J lost 5, with 12 bases in between. This CDR3 region has 13 residues. As DNA, the CDR3 is TGTGCCAGCAGTTTCCAGGGGATAGATACGCAGTATTTT. Its translation is CASSFQGIDTQYF.

The CDR3 loop is CASSLTSSYEQYF. The CDR3 coding sequence is TGTGCCAGCAGCTTGACTAGTTCCTACGAGCAGTACTTC. The chain has TRBV5-4 and TRBJ2-7, with D possibly matching TRBD2 (5 bases). Trimming removed 1 base from V and 1 base from J, with 6 bases in between. Germline CDR1 SGHNT, CDR2 YYREEE (reference sequence). CDR3 length: 13 amino acids.

The chain employs TRBV28 and TRBJ2-7; 7 bases match TRBD2. Per the germline V gene, CDR1 is MDHEN and CDR2 is SYDVKM. Trimming removed 5 bases from V and 2 bases from J; junction bases left unmatched: 6. This CDR3 region has 14 residues. The CDR3 DNA reads TGTGCCAGCAGTGTGGACGGGACTACCTACGAGCAGTACTTC. Amino acid sequence: CASSVDGTTYEQYF.

This clone was picked up one time. The J gene is TRBJ1-5, the V gene TRBV2, with 7 bases aligning to TRBD1. The trim removed 6 bases at V and 0 bases at J, leaving 5 bases unmatched. Germline values: CDR1 SNHLY, CDR2 FYNNEI. The length of the CDR3 is 15 residues. The CDR3: CASRGDSNSNQPQHF. The DNA of the CDR3 is TGTGCCAGCAGGGGGGACAGTAATAGCAATCAGCCCCAGCATTTT.

The gene calls are TRBV7-3 and TRBJ2-2; tentatively, D is TRBD2 (6 bases). From germline, CDR1 is SGHTA and CDR2 FQGTGA. The length of the CDR3 is 17 residues. The ends were cut back, 1 base at V and 4 bases at J, with 16 bases in the middle. This CDR3 reads CASSLRGSPSVTGELFF. The CDR3 DNA is TGTGCCAGCAGCTTAAGAGGGTCACCTAGCGTCACCGGGGAGCTGTTTTTT.

This sequence joins TRBV6-1 and TRBJ2-7, with 12 bases aligning to TRBD1. Germline trimming cut 4 bases from V and 5 bases from J; bases unmatched to any gene: 15. CDR1 is MNHNS, CDR2 SASEGT, per germline. The CDR3 is 18 residues long. Here the CDR3 reads CASSVSLTGTGGINEQYF. For the CDR3, the DNA is TGTGCCAGCAGTGTCTCCCTGACCGGGACAGGGGGCATCAACGAGCAGTACTTC.

This sequence joins TRBV19 and TRBJ1-1, with D possibly matching TRBD1 (5 bases). V lost 6 bases, J lost 1 base, and 12 bases lay in between. CDR1 and CDR2 from the germline V gene are LNHDA and SQIVND (reference sequence). The CDR3 length is 14 residues. The CDR3 DNA reads as TGTGCCAGTAGCCGAATGGGGGGGAACACTGAAGCTTTCTTT. This translates into CASSRMGGNTEAFF.

The gene calls are TRBV5-1 and TRBJ1-5; TRBD1 agrees at 8 bases. Trimming took 2 bases from V and 6 from J; bases not matched to a gene: 7. Germline CDR1 SGHRS, CDR2 YFSETQ. This CDR3 has 15 amino acids. CDR3 in amino acids: CASSLGQGAGQPQHF. The CDR3, as DNA: TGCGCCAGCAGCTTAGGACAGGGAGCTGGTCAGCCCCAGCATTTT.

The rearrangement joins TRBV11-2 to TRBJ2-5; the match to TRBD2 covers 11 bases. Trimming took 2 bases from V and 2 from J; bases not matched to a gene: 13. The CDR3 length is 19 residues. Germline loops: CDR1 SGHAT, CDR2 FQNNGV. The CDR3 protein is CASSLSTGLAGGNQETQYF. The CDR3 DNA is TGTGCCAGCAGCTTATCAACCGGGCTAGCGGGGGGAAATCAAGAGACCCAGTACTTC.

The chain joins TRBV5-1 to TRBJ1-6, with D maybe TRBD1 (6 bases). The V end lost 3 bases, the J end lost 5 bases, and 15 bases lay between the germline ends. CDR1 and CDR2 from the germline V gene are SGHRS and YFSETQ. The CDR3 is 16 residues long. CDR3 DNA: TGCGCCAGCAGCTCGAGGACGGGACAAGATAATTCACCCCTCCACTTT. Amino acids: CASSSRTGQDNSPLHF.

CDR3 protein: CAISGGEDRSPLHF. CDR3 coding DNA: TGTGCCATCAGTGGAGGGGAGGACCGATCACCCCTCCACTTT. The chain is built from TRBV10-3 and TRBJ1-6, with D possibly TRBD1 on 5 matching bases. V was cut by 4 bases and J by 10 bases, with 14 bases left in between. Germline assignment: CDR1 ENHRY and CDR2 SYGVKD. This CDR3 is 14 amino acids long.

This clone occurred once. This rearrangement joins TRBV27 to TRBJ2-3; TRBD2 might be the D (6 bases). The CDR3 loop spans 14 amino acids. Germline V lookup: CDR1 MNHEY, CDR2 SMNVEV (reference sequence). The V end was cut by 4 bases, the J end by 1 base, with 9 bases between. The CDR3 DNA reads as TGTGCCAGCAGTTACGGGGAGGGCACAGATACGCAGTATTTT. This encodes CASSYGEGTDTQYF.